This record concerns one T cell receptor (beta chain) sequence. CDR1 MNHEY and CDR2 SVGEGT come from the germline V gene. This CDR3 is 14 amino acids long. The sample originates from a study of T cells expressing NK-cell markers. Study context: Investigators obtained TCR beta repertoires from sorted CD3+CD56+NKG2C+, CD3+CD56+NKG2C- and CD3+CD56-NKG2C+ T cells. Just one sequenced donor of eight was HCMV-seronegative, while seven were seropositive.

Generation of TCR beta cDNA was performed by 5'RACE template switching incorporating UMIs. From its re-call of the 5' RACE reads, TCRdb lists each CDR3 protein once, without DNA. Here the sample table reports roughly 280,000 distinct CDR3 sequences. V usage is TRBV6-2 or TRBV6-3 and J usage is TRBJ2-1; TCRdb's D gene call, TRBD1, goes unchecked for lack of DNA. The receptor comes from a man between 18 and 29 years old in good health. Sequenced material: blood T cells: a sorted CD56 or NKG2C T cell subset, CD4+ or CD8+ T cells, or bulk PBMC T cells (not recorded which). Here the CDR3 reads CASTPGVSYNEQFF.